This is a list of T cell receptor beta chains from one sample in a study of T cells expressing NK-cell markers. Following a re-call of the 5' RACE reads, TCRdb has one entry per CDR3 protein and lacks DNA. Its table records 400,000 to 500,000 distinct CDR3 sequences. Sequencing used blood T cells: a sorted CD56 or NKG2C T cell subset, CD4+ or CD8+ T cells, or bulk PBMC T cells (not recorded which). The receptors stem from a woman aged 18 to 69 in good health. Each CDR3 is given with its conserved first and last residue.

len | j_gene | v_gene | CDR3aa
14 | TRBJ2-3 | TRBV19 | CASSIGGTGDTQYF
14 | TRBJ2-5 | TRBV20-1 | CSARRGTQVETQYF
13 | TRBJ2-3 | TRBV11-3 | CASGRPELDTQYF
14 | TRBJ2-2 | TRBV27 | CASSPGLGTGELFF
15 | TRBJ1-1 | TRBV20-1 | CSARDLDREVTEAFF
16 | TRBJ2-7 | TRBV3-1 | CASSQDFRDTYYEQYF
14 | TRBJ2-1 | TRBV27 | CATAGLAGGNEQFF
14 | TRBJ1-1 | TRBV27 | CASSSSETGGVAFF
12 | TRBJ2-7 | TRBV29-1 | CSGGVRGGEQYF
15 | TRBJ2-1 | TRBV7-3 | CASSYGAEGYNEQFF
16 | TRBJ2-1 | TRBV27 | CASSLGPGGGRNEQFF
14 | TRBJ2-7 | TRBV27 | CASSDGPSSYEQYF
13 | TRBJ2-1 | TRBV20-1 | CSYRLADYNEQFF
13 | TRBJ2-5 | TRBV11-2 | CASSRSGLETQYF